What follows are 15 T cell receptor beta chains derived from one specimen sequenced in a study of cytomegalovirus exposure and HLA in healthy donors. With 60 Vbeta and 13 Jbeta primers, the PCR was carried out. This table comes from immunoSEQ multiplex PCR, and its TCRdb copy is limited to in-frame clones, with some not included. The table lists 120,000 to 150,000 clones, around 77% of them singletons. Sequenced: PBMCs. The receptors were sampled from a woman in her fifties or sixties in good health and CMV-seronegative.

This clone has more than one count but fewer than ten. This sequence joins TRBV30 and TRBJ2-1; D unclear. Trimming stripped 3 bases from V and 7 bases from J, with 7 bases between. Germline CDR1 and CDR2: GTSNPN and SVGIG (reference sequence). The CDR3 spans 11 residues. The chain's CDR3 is CAWSAGNEQFF. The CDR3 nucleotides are TGTGCCTGGAGCGCCGGGAATGAGCAGTTCTTC.

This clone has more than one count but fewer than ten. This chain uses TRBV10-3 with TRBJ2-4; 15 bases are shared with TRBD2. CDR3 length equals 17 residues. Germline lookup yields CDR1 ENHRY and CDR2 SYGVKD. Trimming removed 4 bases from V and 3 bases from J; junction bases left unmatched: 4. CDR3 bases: TGTGCCATCAGTGGGACTAGCGGGAGGGCGGGCAAAAACATTCAGTACTTC. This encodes CAISGTSGRAGKNIQYF.

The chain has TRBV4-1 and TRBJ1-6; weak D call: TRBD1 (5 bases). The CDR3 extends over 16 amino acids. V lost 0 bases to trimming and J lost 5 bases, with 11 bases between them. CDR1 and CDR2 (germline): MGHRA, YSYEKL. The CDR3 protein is CASSQDADTNNSPLHF. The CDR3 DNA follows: TGCGCCAGCAGCCAAGATGCGGACACCAATAATTCACCCCTCCACTTT.

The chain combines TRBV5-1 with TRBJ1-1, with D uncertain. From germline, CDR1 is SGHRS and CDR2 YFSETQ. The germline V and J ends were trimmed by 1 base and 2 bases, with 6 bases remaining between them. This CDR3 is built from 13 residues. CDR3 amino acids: CASSLIVNTEAFF. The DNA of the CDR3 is TGCGCCAGCAGCTTGATAGTCAACACTGAAGCTTTCTTT.

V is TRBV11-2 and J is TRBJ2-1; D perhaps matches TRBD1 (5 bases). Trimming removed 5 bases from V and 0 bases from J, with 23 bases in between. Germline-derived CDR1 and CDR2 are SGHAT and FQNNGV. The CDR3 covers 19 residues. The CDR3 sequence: CASSNIPYRTTYSYNEQFF. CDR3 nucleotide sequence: TGTGCCAGCAGCAACATACCTTACAGGACAACTTACTCCTACAATGAGCAGTTCTTC.

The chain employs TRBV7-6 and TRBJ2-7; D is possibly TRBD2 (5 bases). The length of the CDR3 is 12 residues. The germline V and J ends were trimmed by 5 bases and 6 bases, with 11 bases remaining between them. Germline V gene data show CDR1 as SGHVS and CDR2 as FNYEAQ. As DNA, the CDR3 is TGTGCCAGCAGCCGGCCCGAGGGCGAGCAGTACTTC. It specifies CASSRPEGEQYF.

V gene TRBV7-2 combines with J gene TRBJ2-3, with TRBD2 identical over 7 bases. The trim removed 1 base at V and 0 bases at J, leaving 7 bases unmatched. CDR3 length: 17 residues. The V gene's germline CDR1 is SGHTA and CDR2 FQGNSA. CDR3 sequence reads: CASSLGGGPLSTDTQYF. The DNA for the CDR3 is TGTGCCAGCAGCTTAGGCGGGGGTCCTCTTAGCACAGATACGCAGTATTTT.

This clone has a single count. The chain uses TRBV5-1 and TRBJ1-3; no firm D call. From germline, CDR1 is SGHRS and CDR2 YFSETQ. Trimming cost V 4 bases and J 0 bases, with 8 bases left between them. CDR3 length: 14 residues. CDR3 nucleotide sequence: TGCGCCAGCAGCCAAGCCTACTCTGGAAACACCATATATTTT. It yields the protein CASSQAYSGNTIYF.

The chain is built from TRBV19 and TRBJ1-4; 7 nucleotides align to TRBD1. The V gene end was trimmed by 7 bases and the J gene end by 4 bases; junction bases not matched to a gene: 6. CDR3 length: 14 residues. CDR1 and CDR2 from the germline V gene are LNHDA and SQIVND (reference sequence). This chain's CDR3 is CASKLGQNNEKLFF. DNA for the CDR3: TGTGCCAGTAAATTGGGACAGAATAATGAAAAACTGTTTTTT.

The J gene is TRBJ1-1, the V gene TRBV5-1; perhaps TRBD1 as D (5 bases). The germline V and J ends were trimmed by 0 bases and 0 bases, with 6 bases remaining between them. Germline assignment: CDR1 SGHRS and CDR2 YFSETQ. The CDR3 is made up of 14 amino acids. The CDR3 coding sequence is TGCGCCAGCAGCTTGGACAGGTTGAACACTGAAGCTTTCTTT. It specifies CASSLDRLNTEAFF.

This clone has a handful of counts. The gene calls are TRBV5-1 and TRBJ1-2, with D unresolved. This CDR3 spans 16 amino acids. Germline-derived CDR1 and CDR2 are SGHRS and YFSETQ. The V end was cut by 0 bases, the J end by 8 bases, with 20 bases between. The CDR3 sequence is CASSLALGQVVEGYTF. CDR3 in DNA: TGCGCCAGCAGCTTGGCCTTGGGTCAGGTGGTCGAAGGCTACACCTTC.

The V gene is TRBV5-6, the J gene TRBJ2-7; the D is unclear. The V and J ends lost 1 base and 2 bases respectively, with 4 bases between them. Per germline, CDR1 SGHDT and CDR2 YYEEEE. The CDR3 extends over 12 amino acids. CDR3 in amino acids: CASSLTAYEQYF. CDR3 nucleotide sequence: TGTGCCAGCAGCTTGACGGCCTACGAGCAGTACTTC.

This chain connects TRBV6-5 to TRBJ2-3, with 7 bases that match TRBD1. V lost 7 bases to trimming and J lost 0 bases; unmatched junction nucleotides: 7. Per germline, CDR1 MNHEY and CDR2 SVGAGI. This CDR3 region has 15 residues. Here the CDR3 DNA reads TGTGCCAGCAACCCCTTGGGACAGAGCACAGATACGCAGTATTTT. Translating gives CASNPLGQSTDTQYF.

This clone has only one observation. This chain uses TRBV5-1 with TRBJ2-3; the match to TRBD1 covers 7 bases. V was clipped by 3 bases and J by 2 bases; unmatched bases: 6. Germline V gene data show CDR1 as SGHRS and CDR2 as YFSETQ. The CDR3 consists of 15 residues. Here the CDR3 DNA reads TGCGCCAGCAGCTCGGGGACAGACCCCACAGATACGCAGTATTTT. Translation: CASSSGTDPTDTQYF.

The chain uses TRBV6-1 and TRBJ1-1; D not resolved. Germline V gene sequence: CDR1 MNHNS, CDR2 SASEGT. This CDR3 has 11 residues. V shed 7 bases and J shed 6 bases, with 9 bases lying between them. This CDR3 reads CASNIIAEAFF. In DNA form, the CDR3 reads TGTGCCAGCAACATCATCGCTGAAGCTTTCTTT.